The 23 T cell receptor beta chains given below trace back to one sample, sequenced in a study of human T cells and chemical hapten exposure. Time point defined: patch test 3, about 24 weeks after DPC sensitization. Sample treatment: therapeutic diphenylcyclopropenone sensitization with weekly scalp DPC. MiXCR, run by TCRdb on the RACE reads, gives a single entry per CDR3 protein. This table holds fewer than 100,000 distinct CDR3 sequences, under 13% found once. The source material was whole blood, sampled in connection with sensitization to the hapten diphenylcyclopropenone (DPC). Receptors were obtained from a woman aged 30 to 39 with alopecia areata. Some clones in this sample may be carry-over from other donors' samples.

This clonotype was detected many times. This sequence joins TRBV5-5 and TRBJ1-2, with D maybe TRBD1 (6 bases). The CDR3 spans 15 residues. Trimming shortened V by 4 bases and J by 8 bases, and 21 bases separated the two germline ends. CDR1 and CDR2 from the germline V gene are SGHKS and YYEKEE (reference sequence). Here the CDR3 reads CASSILPGADDGYTF. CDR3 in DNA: TGTGCCAGCAGCATTCTCCCGGGGGCGGATGACGGCTACACCTTC.

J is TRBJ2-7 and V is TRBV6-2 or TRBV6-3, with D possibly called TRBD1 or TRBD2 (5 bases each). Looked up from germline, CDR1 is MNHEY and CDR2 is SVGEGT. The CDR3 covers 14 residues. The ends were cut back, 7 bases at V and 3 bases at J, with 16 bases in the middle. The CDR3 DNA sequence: TGTGCCAGCAACGAACGTGGGGGTAACTACGAGCAGTACTTC. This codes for CASNERGGNYEQYF.

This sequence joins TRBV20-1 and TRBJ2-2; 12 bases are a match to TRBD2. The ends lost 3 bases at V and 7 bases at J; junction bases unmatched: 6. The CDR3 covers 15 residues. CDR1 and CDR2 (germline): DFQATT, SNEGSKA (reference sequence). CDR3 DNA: TGCAGTGCTAGGACTAGCGGGGGCCATCGCGGGGAGCTGTTTTTT. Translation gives CSARTSGGHRGELFF.

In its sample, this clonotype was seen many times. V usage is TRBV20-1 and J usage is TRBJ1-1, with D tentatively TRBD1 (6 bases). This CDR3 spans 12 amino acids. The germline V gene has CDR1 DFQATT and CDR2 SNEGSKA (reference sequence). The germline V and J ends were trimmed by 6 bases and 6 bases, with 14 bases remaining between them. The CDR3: CSAPWGPPEAFF. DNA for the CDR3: TGCAGTGCCCCTTGGGGGCCCCCTGAAGCTTTCTTT.

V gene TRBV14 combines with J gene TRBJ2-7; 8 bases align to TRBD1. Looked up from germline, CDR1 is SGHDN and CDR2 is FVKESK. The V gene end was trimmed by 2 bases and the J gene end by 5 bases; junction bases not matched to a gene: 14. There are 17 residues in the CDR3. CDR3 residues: CASSQLVASDRAHEQYF. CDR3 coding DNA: TGTGCCAGCAGCCAACTCGTCGCCTCGGACAGGGCCCACGAGCAGTACTTC.

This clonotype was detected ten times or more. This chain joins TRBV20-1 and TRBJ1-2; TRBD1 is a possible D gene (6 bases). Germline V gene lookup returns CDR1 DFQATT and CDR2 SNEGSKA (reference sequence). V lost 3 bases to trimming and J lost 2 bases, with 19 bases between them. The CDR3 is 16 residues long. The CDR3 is CSASRQGRPLNYGYTF. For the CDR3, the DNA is TGCAGTGCTAGCAGGCAGGGGCGCCCCCTGAACTATGGCTACACCTTC.

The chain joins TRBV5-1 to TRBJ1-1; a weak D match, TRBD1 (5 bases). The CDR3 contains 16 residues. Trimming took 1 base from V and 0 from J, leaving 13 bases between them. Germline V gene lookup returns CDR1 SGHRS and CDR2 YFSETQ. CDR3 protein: CASSLLGTDMNTEAFF. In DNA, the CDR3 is TGCGCCAGCAGCTTGCTCGGGACGGACATGAACACTGAAGCTTTCTTT.

The DNA for the CDR3 is TGTGCCAGCAGCACTTCAAAAAATGAAAAACTGTTTTTT. Protein sequence: CASSTSKNEKLFF. The rearrangement links TRBV5-4 to TRBJ1-4; D unclear. The V end was cut by 4 bases, the J end by 5 bases, with 9 bases between. The CDR3 is 13 residues long. From germline, CDR1 is SGHNT and CDR2 YYREEE (reference sequence).

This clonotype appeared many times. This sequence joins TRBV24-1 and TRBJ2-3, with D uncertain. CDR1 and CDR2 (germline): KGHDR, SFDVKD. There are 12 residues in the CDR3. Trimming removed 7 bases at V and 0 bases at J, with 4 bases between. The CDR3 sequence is CATRDSTDTQYF. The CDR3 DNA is TGTGCCACCAGGGATAGCACAGATACGCAGTATTTT.

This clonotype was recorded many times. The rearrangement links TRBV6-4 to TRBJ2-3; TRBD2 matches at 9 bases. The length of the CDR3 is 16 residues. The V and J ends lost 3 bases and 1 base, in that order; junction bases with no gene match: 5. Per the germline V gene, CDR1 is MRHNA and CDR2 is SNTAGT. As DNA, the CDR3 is TGTGCCAGCAGTGAGGGGGCTAGCGGGGGCACAGATACGCAGTATTTT. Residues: CASSEGASGGTDTQYF.

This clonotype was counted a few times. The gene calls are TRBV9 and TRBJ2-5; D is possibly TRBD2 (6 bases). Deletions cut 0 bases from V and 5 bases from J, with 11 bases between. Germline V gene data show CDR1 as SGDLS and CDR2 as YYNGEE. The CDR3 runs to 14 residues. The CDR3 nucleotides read TGTGCCAGCAGCGTAGGCGGGGAGGTGGAGACCCAGTACTTC. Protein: CASSVGGEVETQYF.

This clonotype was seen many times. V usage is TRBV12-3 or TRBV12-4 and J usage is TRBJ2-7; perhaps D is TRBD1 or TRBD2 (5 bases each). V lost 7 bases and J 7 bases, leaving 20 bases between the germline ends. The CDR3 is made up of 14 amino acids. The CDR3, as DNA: TGTGCCAGCACCGGGGACCTTCCGGCCCGGGAGCAGTACTTC. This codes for CASTGDLPAREQYF.

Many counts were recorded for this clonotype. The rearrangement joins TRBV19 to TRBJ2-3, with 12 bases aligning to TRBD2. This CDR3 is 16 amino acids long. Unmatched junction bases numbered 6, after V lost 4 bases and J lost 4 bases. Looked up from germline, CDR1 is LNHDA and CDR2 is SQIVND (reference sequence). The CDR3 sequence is CASSTVLAGGADTQYF. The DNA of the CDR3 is TGTGCCAGTAGTACCGTACTAGCGGGAGGCGCAGATACGCAGTATTTT.

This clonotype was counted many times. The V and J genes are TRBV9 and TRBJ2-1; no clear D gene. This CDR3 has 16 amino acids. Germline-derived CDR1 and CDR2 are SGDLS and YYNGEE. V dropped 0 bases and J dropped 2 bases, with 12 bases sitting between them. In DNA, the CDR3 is TGTGCCAGCAGCGTAGAATGGGCAGATGCCTACAATGAGCAGTTCTTC. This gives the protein CASSVEWADAYNEQFF.

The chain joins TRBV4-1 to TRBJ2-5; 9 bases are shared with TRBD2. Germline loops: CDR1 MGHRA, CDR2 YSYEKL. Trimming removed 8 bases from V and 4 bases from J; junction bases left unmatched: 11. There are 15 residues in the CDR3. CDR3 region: CASQPRLAGRETQYF. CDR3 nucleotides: TGCGCCAGCCAGCCACGGCTAGCGGGAAGAGAGACCCAGTACTTC.

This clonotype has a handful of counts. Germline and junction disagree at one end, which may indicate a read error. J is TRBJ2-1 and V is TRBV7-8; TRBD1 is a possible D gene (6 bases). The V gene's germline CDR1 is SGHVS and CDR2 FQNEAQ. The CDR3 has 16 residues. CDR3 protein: CASSLDSVGAYNEQFF. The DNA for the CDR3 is TGTGCCAGCAGCCTGGATAGCGTGGGGGCCTATAATGAGCAGTTCTTC.

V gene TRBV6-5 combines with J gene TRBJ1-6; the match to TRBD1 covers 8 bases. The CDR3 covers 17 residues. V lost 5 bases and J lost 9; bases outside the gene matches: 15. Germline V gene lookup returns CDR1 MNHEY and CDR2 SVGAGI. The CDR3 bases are TGTGCCAGCAGTCCCCAGCTACAGACAGGGGCTCTTTCACCCCTCCACTTT. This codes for CASSPQLQTGALSPLHF.

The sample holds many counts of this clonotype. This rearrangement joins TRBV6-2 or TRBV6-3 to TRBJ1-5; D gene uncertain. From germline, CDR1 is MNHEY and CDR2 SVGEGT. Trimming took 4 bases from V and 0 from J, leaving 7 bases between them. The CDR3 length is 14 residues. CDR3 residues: CASSSYSSNQPQHF. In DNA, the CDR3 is TGTGCCAGCAGTTCGTACAGTAGCAATCAGCCCCAGCATTTT.

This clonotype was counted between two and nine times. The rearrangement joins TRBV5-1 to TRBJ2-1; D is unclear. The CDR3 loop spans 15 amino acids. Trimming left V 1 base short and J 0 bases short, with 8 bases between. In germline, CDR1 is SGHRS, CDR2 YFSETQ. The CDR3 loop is CASSLPAGSYNEQFF. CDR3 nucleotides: TGCGCCAGCAGCTTGCCGGCAGGCTCCTACAATGAGCAGTTCTTC.

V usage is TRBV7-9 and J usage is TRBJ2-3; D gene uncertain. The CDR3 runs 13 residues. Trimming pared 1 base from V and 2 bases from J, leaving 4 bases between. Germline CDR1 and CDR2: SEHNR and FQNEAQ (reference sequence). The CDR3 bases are TGTGCCAGCAGCTTAGACAACACAGATACGCAGTATTTT. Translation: CASSLDNTDTQYF.

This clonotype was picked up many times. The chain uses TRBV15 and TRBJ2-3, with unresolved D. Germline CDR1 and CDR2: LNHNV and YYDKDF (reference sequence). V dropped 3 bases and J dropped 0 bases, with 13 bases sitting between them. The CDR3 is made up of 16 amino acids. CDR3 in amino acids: CATSRGGWSSTDTQYF. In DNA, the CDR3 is TGTGCCACCAGCAGGGGCGGTTGGTCGAGCACAGATACGCAGTATTTT.

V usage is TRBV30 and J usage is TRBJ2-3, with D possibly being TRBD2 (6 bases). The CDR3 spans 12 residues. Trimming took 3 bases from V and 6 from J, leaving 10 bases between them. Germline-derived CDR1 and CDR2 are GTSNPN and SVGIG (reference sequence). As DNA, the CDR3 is TGTGCCTGGAGCGGAGGGGCGGATACGCAGTATTTT. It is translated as CAWSGGADTQYF.

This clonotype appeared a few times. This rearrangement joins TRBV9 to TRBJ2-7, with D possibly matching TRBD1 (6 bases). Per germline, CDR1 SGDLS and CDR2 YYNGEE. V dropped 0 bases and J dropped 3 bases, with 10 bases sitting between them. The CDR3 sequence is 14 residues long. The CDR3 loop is CASSVGGTNYEQYF. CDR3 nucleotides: TGTGCCAGCAGCGTAGGAGGGACAAACTACGAGCAGTACTTC.